The T cell receptor beta chain under discussion was sequenced for a study of blood T cell repertoires in COVID-19. Study in general: The analysed material was cDNA or gDNA that came from T cells, B-cell-depleted T cells, or PBMCs.

This clone has at least ten counts. Under the authors' procedure: Reference gene primers were amplified, and this amplification served to estimate nucleated cell counts. Generated by immunoSEQ multiplex PCR, the TCRdb table keeps only in-frame clones and is missing some. V, J and clone size derive from that table, while D and trimming were established from the DNA sequence. In the table there are approximately 190,000 clones, 82% of which are singletons. The CDR3 is 16 residues long. The germline V gene encodes CDR1 MNHEY and CDR2 SVGEGT. V lost 4 bases, J lost 5 bases, and 10 bases stayed unmatched. Sequencing was performed on peripheral blood. V gene TRBV6-2 or TRBV6-3 combines with J gene TRBJ1-5, with 8 nucleotides matching TRBD1. The receptor was derived from a woman aged 60-75 years with COVID-19, enrolled during active disease. CDR3 in amino acids: CASSSPRGQVDQPQHF. The CDR3 DNA is TGTGCCAGCAGTTCCCCCAGGGGGCAGGTGGATCAGCCCCAGCATTTT.